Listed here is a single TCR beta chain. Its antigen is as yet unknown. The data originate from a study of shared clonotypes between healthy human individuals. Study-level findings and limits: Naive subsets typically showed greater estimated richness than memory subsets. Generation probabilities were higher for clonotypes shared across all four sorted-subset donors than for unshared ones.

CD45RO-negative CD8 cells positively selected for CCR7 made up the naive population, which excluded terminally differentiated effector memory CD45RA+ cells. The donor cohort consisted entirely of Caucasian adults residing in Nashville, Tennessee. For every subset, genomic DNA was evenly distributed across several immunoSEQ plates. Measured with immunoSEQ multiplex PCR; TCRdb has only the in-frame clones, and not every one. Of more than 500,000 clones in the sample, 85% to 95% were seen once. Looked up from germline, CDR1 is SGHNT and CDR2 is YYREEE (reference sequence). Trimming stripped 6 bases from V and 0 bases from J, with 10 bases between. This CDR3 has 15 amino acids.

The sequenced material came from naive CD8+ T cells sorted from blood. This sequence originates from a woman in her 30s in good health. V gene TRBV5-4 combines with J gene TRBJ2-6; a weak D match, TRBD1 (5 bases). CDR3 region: CASNTQGSGANVLTF. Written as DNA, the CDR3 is TGTGCCAGCAACACTCAGGGCTCTGGGGCCAACGTCCTGACTTTC. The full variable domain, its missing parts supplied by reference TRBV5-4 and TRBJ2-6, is ETGVTQSPTHLIKTRGQQVTLRCSSQSGHNTVSWYQQALGQGPQFIFQYYREEENGRGNFPPRFSGLQFPNYSSELNVNALELDDSALYLCASNTQGSGANVLTFGAGSRLTVL.